These 18 T cell receptor beta chains came from one sample sequenced in a study of long-term antiretroviral therapy in people with HIV. At survey level, the immunoSEQ assay was run in its v3.0 version. Assay: immunoSEQ multiplex PCR; the TCRdb copy retains only in-frame clones and omits some. The table shows tens of thousands of clones, with around 79% occurring only once. This specimen was unsorted PBMCs, taken 0.6 years after starting antiretroviral therapy. The source of these receptors is a man aged 18 to 30 with HIV.

The chain uses TRBV29-1 and TRBJ1-1; D is unresolved. The CDR3 loop spans 12 amino acids. Germline CDR1 SQVTM, CDR2 ANQGSEA. V was trimmed by 4 bases and J by 4 bases, leaving 10 bases between them. CDR3 in amino acids: CSVVPPFTEAFF. The CDR3 DNA reads as TGCAGCGTTGTTCCCCCTTTCACTGAAGCTTTCTTT.

The chain has TRBV6-6 and TRBJ2-1, with 10 bases aligning to TRBD2. Trimming cost V 7 bases and J 4 bases; bases outside gene matches: 7. Germline CDR1 reads MNHNY; CDR2 reads SVGAGI (reference sequence). The CDR3 covers 15 residues. CDR3 amino acids: CASTKLAGTYNEQFF. The CDR3 DNA is TGTGCCAGCACCAAACTAGCGGGAACTTACAATGAGCAGTTCTTC.

This chain uses TRBV6-5 with TRBJ2-7; tentatively, D is TRBD1 (5 bases). CDR1 and CDR2 (germline): MNHEY, SVGAGI. V was trimmed by 3 bases and J by 2 bases, leaving 8 bases between them. The CDR3 has 13 amino acids. The DNA of the CDR3 is TGTGCCAGCAGTTATCAGGGTCCCTACGAGCAGTACTTC. Translation gives CASSYQGPYEQYF.

This chain links TRBV6-6 with TRBJ2-1, with 8 bases lining up with TRBD2. The CDR3 has 14 residues. With V trimmed by 7 bases and J by 7 bases, 9 bases remained unmatched. Germline assignment: CDR1 MNHNY and CDR2 SVGAGI (reference sequence). This chain's CDR3 is CASNQGLVKNEQFF. DNA of the CDR3: TGTGCCAGCAACCAGGGACTAGTAAAAAATGAGCAGTTCTTC.

In DNA, the CDR3 is TGTGCCAGCAGCTTAGGAGGGGACATTCAGTACTTC. Translation: CASSLGGDIQYF. The V gene is TRBV7-9, the J gene TRBJ2-4, with D perhaps being TRBD1 or TRBD2 (5 bases each). Between the trimmed V and J ends, which lost 1 base and 8 bases, there was a span of 6 bases. Germline V gene sequence: CDR1 SEHNR, CDR2 FQNEAQ (reference sequence). The CDR3 is made up of 12 amino acids.

V usage is TRBV11-2 and J usage is TRBJ1-3, with D possibly being TRBD1 (6 bases). This CDR3 is 15 amino acids long. Per the germline V gene, CDR1 is SGHAT and CDR2 is FQNNGV. The V end was cut by 5 bases, the J end by 0 bases, with 11 bases between. The CDR3 coding sequence is TGTGCCAGCAGCCCGCTGACAGGCTCTGGAAACACCATATATTTT. Encoded protein: CASSPLTGSGNTIYF.

This rearrangement joins TRBV14 to TRBJ2-1, with 10 nucleotides matching TRBD2. This CDR3 is built from 15 residues. Germline V gene lookup returns CDR1 SGHDN and CDR2 FVKESK. Trimming took 1 base from V and 10 from J; bases not matched to a gene: 7. CDR3 amino acids: CASSQVAGGGGEQFF. CDR3 DNA: TGTGCCAGCAGCCAAGTAGCGGGAGGTGGAGGGGAGCAGTTCTTC.

The V call is TRBV29-1, the J call TRBJ2-3; 11 bases agree with TRBD2. The CDR3 totals 15 residues. Germline values: CDR1 SQVTM, CDR2 ANQGSEA. Trimming took 8 bases from V and 2 from J; bases not matched to a gene: 9. The CDR3 loop is CSPRGLAEHTDTQYF. CDR3 DNA sequence: TGCAGCCCGAGGGGACTAGCGGAACACACAGATACGCAGTATTTT.

In this sample, this clone turned up once. The chain carries TRBV7-9 and TRBJ1-4; 9 bases fit TRBD1. Germline V gives CDR1 SEHNR, CDR2 FQNEAQ (reference sequence). The length of the CDR3 is 17 residues. The trim removed 5 bases at V and 3 bases at J, leaving 10 bases unmatched. CDR3 sequence (DNA): TGTGCCAGCAGCACACGTCCCGGGACAGGGTCTAATGAAAAACTGTTTTTT. Translated: CASSTRPGTGSNEKLFF.

The V call is TRBV7-8, the J call TRBJ2-3, with D unclear. This CDR3 has 15 amino acids. Trimming took off 2 bases at V and 0 bases at J, with 9 bases between the two ends. Germline V gene data show CDR1 as SGHVS and CDR2 as FQNEAQ. The CDR3 bases are TGTGCCAGCAGCTTACTCACCCTTAGCACAGATACGCAGTATTTT. It is translated as CASSLLTLSTDTQYF.

The chain has TRBV28 and TRBJ2-1; the D gene is possibly TRBD2 (6 bases). This CDR3 has 15 amino acids. V gave up 1 base and J gave up 4 bases, with 11 bases separating them. CDR1 is MDHEN, CDR2 SYDVKM, per germline. CDR3 coding DNA: TGTGCCAGCAGTTTATACTTAGCGGCATACAATGAGCAGTTCTTC. It translates to CASSLYLAAYNEQFF.

This clone was seen once. This chain connects TRBV28 to TRBJ2-7; a weak D match, TRBD1 (5 bases). The germline CDR1 and CDR2 sequences are MDHEN and SYDVKM. Trimming took 3 bases from V and 2 from J, leaving 11 bases between them. The CDR3 spans 14 residues. CDR3 DNA sequence: TGTGCCAGCAGTTTCAGACGGACACCCTACGAGCAGTACTTC. As protein: CASSFRRTPYEQYF.

The chain employs TRBV5-6 and TRBJ2-7, with D possibly TRBD2 on 6 matching bases. This CDR3 region has 14 residues. Germline V gene data show CDR1 as SGHDT and CDR2 as YYEEEE. Trimming cost V 8 bases and J 4 bases, with 19 bases left between them. The CDR3 is CASQSGLTIYEQYF. As DNA, the CDR3 is TGTGCCAGTCAATCGGGACTTACAATATACGAGCAGTACTTC.

The rearrangement links TRBV7-9 to TRBJ2-2, with D possibly matching TRBD2 (5 bases). The V gene lost 5 bases and the J gene lost 0 bases, with 7 bases spanning the gap. The CDR3 has 14 amino acids. CDR1 is SEHNR and CDR2 is FQNEAQ in the germline V gene (reference sequence). CDR3 nucleotide sequence: TGTGCCAGCAGCAGAGGGACGAACACCGGGGAGCTGTTTTTT. Encoded protein: CASSRGTNTGELFF.

The chain carries TRBV5-1 and TRBJ1-1; 7 bases align to TRBD1. Germline values: CDR1 SGHRS, CDR2 YFSETQ. This CDR3 spans 18 amino acids. V lost 2 bases, J lost 7 bases, and 20 bases stayed unmatched. The CDR3 is CASSFGTRSVEGAIEAFF. For the CDR3, the DNA is TGCGCCAGCAGCTTCGGAACCCGATCTGTAGAGGGGGCTATTGAAGCTTTCTTT.

The chain recombines TRBV5-4 with TRBJ1-1; tentatively, D is TRBD1 (6 bases). Trimming stripped 0 bases from V and 4 bases from J, with 13 bases between. Germline CDR1 is SGHNT and CDR2 is YYREEE (reference sequence). The CDR3 is made up of 15 amino acids. CDR3 DNA sequence: TGTGCCAGCAGCTTGGGAGGGGGGGCGTTCACTGAAGCTTTCTTT. Translating it yields CASSLGGGAFTEAFF.

This chain joins TRBV6-1 and TRBJ1-1; unclear D gene. The length of the CDR3 is 10 residues. Trimming took off 10 bases at V and 8 bases at J, with 11 bases between the two ends. Germline-derived CDR1 and CDR2 are MNHNS and SASEGT. This CDR3 reads CAIHDVEAFF. The CDR3 coding sequence is TGTGCCATCCACGATGTGGAAGCTTTCTTT.

In its sample, this clone was seen a few times. The chain is built from TRBV6-6 and TRBJ1-1, with D uncertain. Germline V gene data show CDR1 as MNHNY and CDR2 as SVGAGI (reference sequence). This CDR3 spans 13 amino acids. Trimming removed 2 bases at V and 1 base at J, with 5 bases between. In DNA, the CDR3 is TGTGCCAGCAGTTACGGAGGGAACACTGAAGCTTTCTTT. Protein: CASSYGGNTEAFF.